The 21 T cell receptor beta chains presented below share a single source sample, sequenced in a study of siplizumab effects on memory and regulatory T cells. Sequenced by immunoSEQ multiplex PCR; TCRdb stores in-frame clones only, minus some. The sample records 50,000 or so clones, around 97% being singletons. The sequenced material came from naive CD4+ T cells sorted from blood. Receptor source: a human donor in good health.

V usage is TRBV7-8 and J usage is TRBJ2-2; either TRBD1 or TRBD2 may supply D (5 bases each). This CDR3 has 15 amino acids. Trimming removed 3 bases at V and 6 bases at J, with 14 bases between. In germline, CDR1 is SGHVS, CDR2 FQNEAQ. The CDR3 DNA sequence: TGTGCCAGCAGCTTGGGTCGTGGGGGTCCCGGGGAGCTGTTTTTT. It specifies CASSLGRGGPGELFF.

This chain links TRBV30 with TRBJ1-5, with TRBD1 identical over 7 bases. Unmatched junction bases numbered 10, after V lost 2 bases and J lost 9 bases. This CDR3 is 14 amino acids long. CDR1 is GTSNPN, CDR2 SVGIG, per germline (reference sequence). CDR3 residues: CAWSHGTAGGPQHF. CDR3 nucleotide sequence: TGTGCCTGGAGTCACGGGACAGCCGGGGGGCCCCAGCATTTT.

The chain has TRBV2 and TRBJ1-1, with 7 bases lining up with TRBD1. J was trimmed by 10 bases and V by 8 bases; bases with no gene match: 10. Germline V gene data show CDR1 as SNHLY and CDR2 as FYNNEI. This CDR3 has 12 residues. CDR3 coding DNA: TGTGCCAGCGATGAGACGGGACAGCGAGCTTTCTTT. It specifies CASDETGQRAFF. The complete variable domain, with remaining parts taken from reference TRBV2 and TRBJ1-1, reads EPEVTQTPSHQVTQMGQEVILRCVPISNHLYFYWYRQILGQKVEFLVSFYNNEISEKSEIFDDQFSVERPDGSNFTLKIRSTKLEDSAMYFCASDETGQRAFFGQGTRLTVV.

This clone was seen just once. V is TRBV5-4 and J is TRBJ1-4; D call uncertain. V shed 5 bases and J shed 8 bases, with 16 bases lying between them. This CDR3 spans 14 amino acids. Germline values: CDR1 SGHNT, CDR2 YYREEE (reference sequence). The CDR3 DNA is TGTGCCAGCAGTATGGGGAAGCGGATGGAAAAACTGTTTTTT. Amino acids: CASSMGKRMEKLFF.

The rearrangement uses TRBV7-2 and TRBJ2-1; D not certain. Trimming removed 2 bases from V and 5 bases from J, with 10 bases in between. Germline values: CDR1 SGHTA, CDR2 FQGNSA. The CDR3 is made up of 14 amino acids. The CDR3: CASSLLGRNNEQFF. CDR3 bases: TGTGCCAGCAGCTTATTGGGCCGAAACAATGAGCAGTTCTTC.

The CDR3 sequence: CASILSGRNTEAFF. The DNA for the CDR3 is TGTGCCAGCATCCTGAGTGGCAGGAACACTGAAGCTTTCTTT. The chain is built from TRBV6-5 and TRBJ1-1; no firm D call. The germline V and J ends were trimmed by 7 bases and 1 base, with 13 bases remaining between them. This CDR3 has 14 amino acids. Germline V lookup: CDR1 MNHEY, CDR2 SVGAGI.

The genes are TRBV4-1 and TRBJ1-4; tentative D call: TRBD1 (6 bases). CDR3 size: 18 residues. The V gene's germline CDR1 is MGHRA and CDR2 YSYEKL. Between the trimmed V and J ends, which lost 4 bases and 1 base, there was a span of 19 bases. The CDR3 loop reads CASSRFRSGGRTNEKLFF. The CDR3 bases are TGCGCCAGCAGCCGGTTTAGGAGCGGGGGGCGAACTAATGAAAAACTGTTTTTT.

The genes are TRBV9 and TRBJ2-3, with D possibly TRBD2 on 5 matching bases. This CDR3 has 14 residues. Germline loops: CDR1 SGDLS, CDR2 YYNGEE. Trimming left V 4 bases short and J 7 bases short, with 16 bases between. The CDR3 spells CASSFTVLANTQYF. CDR3 in DNA: TGTGCCAGCAGCTTCACCGTTCTAGCAAATACGCAGTATTTT.

The rearrangement uses TRBV7-6 and TRBJ2-3; D call uncertain. V shed 1 base and J shed 6 bases, with 8 bases lying between them. CDR3 length equals 13 residues. The V gene's germline CDR1 is SGHVS and CDR2 FNYEAQ. The CDR3 loop reads CASSLVLGDTQYF. The DNA for the CDR3 is TGTGCCAGCAGCTTAGTGTTGGGGGATACGCAGTATTTT.

The genes are TRBV6-6 and TRBJ2-3, with a possible D match to TRBD1 (6 bases). The CDR3 contains 15 residues. V was trimmed by 5 bases and J by 0 bases, leaving 12 bases between them. Germline V gene lookup returns CDR1 MNHNY and CDR2 SVGAGI (reference sequence). In DNA, the CDR3 is TGTGCCAGCAGTAGGACAGTCCCTAGCACAGATACGCAGTATTTT. This gives the protein CASSRTVPSTDTQYF.

This clone has only a few counts. The chain carries TRBV5-5 and TRBJ2-5; D is possibly TRBD2 (5 bases). V lost 5 bases and J lost 5, with 13 bases in between. CDR3 length equals 13 residues. Looked up from germline, CDR1 is SGHKS and CDR2 is YYEKEE (reference sequence). In DNA, the CDR3 is TGTGCCAGCAGTCAGCCCCCGGGGGAGACCCAGTACTTC. Translated, it gives CASSQPPGETQYF.

The genes are TRBV7-6 and TRBJ1-1; TRBD1 aligns across 8 bases. Germline V gives CDR1 SGHVS, CDR2 FNYEAQ. This CDR3 has 14 residues. V gave up 8 bases and J gave up 5 bases; unmatched junction bases: 10. This CDR3 is CASSVTGAATEAFF. The CDR3 DNA sequence: TGTGCCAGCTCGGTGACAGGGGCGGCAACTGAAGCTTTCTTT.

This clone has only a few counts. The rearrangement links TRBV10-3 to TRBJ2-1; 9 bases line up with TRBD2. The CDR3 has 14 residues. Germline lookup yields CDR1 ENHRY and CDR2 SYGVKD. For the CDR3, the DNA is TGTGCAGGGGGTGCTAGCGGGAACTACAATGAGCAGTTCTTC. Translation: CAGGASGNYNEQFF.

V and J are TRBV2 and TRBJ2-5; 9 positions agree with TRBD1. V lost 4 bases, J lost 4 bases, and 10 bases stayed unmatched. The CDR3 sequence is 16 residues long. Looked up from germline, CDR1 is SNHLY and CDR2 is FYNNEI. CDR3 region: CASSAGVGQGGETQYF. The CDR3 region has the DNA TGTGCCAGCAGTGCAGGGGTGGGACAGGGAGGAGAGACCCAGTACTTC.

V is TRBV30 and J is TRBJ1-6, with D hard to call. Trimming pared 3 bases from V and 6 bases from J, leaving 15 bases between. Germline loops: CDR1 GTSNPN, CDR2 SVGIG (reference sequence). CDR3 size: 15 residues. The CDR3: CAWRVLRQANSPLHF. For the CDR3, the DNA is TGTGCCTGGAGGGTATTAAGGCAGGCTAATTCACCCCTCCACTTT.

The chain employs TRBV2 and TRBJ2-1; TRBD2 matches at 8 bases. Germline trimming cut 8 bases from V and 6 bases from J; bases unmatched to any gene: 6. The CDR3 is made up of 13 amino acids. Germline CDR1 is SNHLY and CDR2 is FYNNEI. CDR3 protein: CASFRTSSNEQFF. CDR3 coding DNA: TGTGCCAGCTTTAGGACTAGCTCCAATGAGCAGTTCTTC.

This chain links TRBV6-1 with TRBJ1-6; 12 nucleotides line up with TRBD1. Germline loops: CDR1 MNHNS, CDR2 SASEGT. With 4 bases clipped from V and 10 bases from J, the junction kept 5 bases outside the gene matches. The CDR3 consists of 15 residues. The CDR3 is CASSVMGQGASPLHF. CDR3 coding DNA: TGTGCCAGCAGTGTCATGGGACAGGGGGCCTCACCCCTCCACTTT.

The rearrangement uses TRBV30 and TRBJ2-3; D is undetermined. V lost 0 bases, J lost 2 bases, and 9 bases lay in between. This CDR3 is built from 14 residues. Germline CDR1 GTSNPN, CDR2 SVGIG (reference sequence). Here the CDR3 reads CAWSVRLFTDTQYF. Here the CDR3 DNA reads TGTGCCTGGAGTGTACGGCTCTTCACAGATACGCAGTATTTT. The entire variable domain, with the rest obtained from reference TRBV30 and TRBJ2-3, is as follows: SQTIHQWPATLVQPVGSPLSLECTVEGTSNPNLYWYRQAAGRGLQLLFYSVGIGQISSEVPQNLSASRPQDRQFILSSKKLLLSDSGFYLCAWSVRLFTDTQYFGPGTRLTVL.

The chain uses TRBV2 and TRBJ2-1, with unresolved D. This CDR3 is built from 12 residues. Trimming removed 4 bases at V and 9 bases at J, with 10 bases between. Per germline, CDR1 SNHLY and CDR2 FYNNEI. CDR3 nucleotides: TGTGCCAGCAGTGTTGGTCCTTTTGAGCAGTTCTTC. Encoded protein: CASSVGPFEQFF. The entire variable domain, with the rest obtained from reference TRBV2 and TRBJ2-1, is as follows: EPEVTQTPSHQVTQMGQEVILRCVPISNHLYFYWYRQILGQKVEFLVSFYNNEISEKSEIFDDQFSVERPDGSNFTLKIRSTKLEDSAMYFCASSVGPFEQFFGPGTRLTVL.

The chain combines TRBV6-1 with TRBJ2-7, with 11 bases matching TRBD2. This CDR3 region has 16 residues. Germline loops: CDR1 MNHNS, CDR2 SASEGT. Germline trimming cut 0 bases from V and 4 bases from J; bases unmatched to any gene: 5. The CDR3 DNA follows: TGTGCCAGCAGTGAAGCGGGGACTAGCGGCATTTACGAGCAGTACTTC. As protein: CASSEAGTSGIYEQYF.

The chain has TRBV28 and TRBJ2-1, with D possibly TRBD1 on 6 matching bases. Trimming shortened V by 4 bases and J by 4 bases, and 11 bases separated the two germline ends. Germline V CDR1 and CDR2: MDHEN, SYDVKM. The CDR3 is 14 residues long. The CDR3 DNA reads TGTGCCAGCAGTTCCGGGACAATTTACAATGAGCAGTTCTTC. Translation: CASSSGTIYNEQFF.